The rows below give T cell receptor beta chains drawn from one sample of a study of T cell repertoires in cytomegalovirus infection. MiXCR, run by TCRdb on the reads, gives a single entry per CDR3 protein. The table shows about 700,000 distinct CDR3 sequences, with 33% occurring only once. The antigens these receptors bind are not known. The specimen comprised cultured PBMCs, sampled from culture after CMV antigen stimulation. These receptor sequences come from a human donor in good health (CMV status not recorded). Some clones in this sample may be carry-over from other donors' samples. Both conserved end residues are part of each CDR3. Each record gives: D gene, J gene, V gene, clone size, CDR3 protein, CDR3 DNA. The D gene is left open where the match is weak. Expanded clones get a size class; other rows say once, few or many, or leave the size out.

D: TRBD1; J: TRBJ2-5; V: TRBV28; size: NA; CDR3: CASSSPGTGHETQYF; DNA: TGTGCCAGCAGTTCTCCGGGGACAGGGCATGAGACCCAGTACTTC
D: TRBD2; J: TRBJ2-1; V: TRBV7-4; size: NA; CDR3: CASSSPGLAGEGDYNEQFF; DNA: TGTGCCAGCAGCTCCCCGGGACTAGCGGGAGAAGGCGATTACAATGAGCAGTTCTTC
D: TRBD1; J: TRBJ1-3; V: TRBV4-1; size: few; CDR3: CASSHNRGRSGNTIYF; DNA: TGCGCCAGCAGCCACAACAGGGGACGCTCTGGAAACACCATATATTTT
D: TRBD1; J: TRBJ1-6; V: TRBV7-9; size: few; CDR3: CASSPPYRGNNNSPLHF; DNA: TGTGCCAGCAGCCCGCCCTACAGGGGGAATAATAATTCACCCCTCCACTTT
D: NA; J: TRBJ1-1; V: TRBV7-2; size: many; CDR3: CASSPFRAEAFF; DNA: TGTGCCAGCAGCCCCTTTAGGGCTGAAGCTTTCTTT
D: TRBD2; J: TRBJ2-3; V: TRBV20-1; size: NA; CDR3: CSARDGSGSTDTQYF; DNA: TGCAGTGCTAGAGATGGTAGCGGGAGCACAGATACGCAGTATTTT
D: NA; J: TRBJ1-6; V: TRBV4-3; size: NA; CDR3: CASSQWGIGSPLHF; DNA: TGCGCCAGCAGCCAATGGGGGATAGGGTCACCCCTCCACTTT
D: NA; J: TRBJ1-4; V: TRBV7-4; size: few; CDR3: CASSLSPGEKLFF; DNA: TGTGCCAGCAGCCTTAGCCCGGGTGAAAAACTGTTTTTT
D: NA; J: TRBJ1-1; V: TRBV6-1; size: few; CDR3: CASSSLVTEAFF; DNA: TGTGCCAGCAGCTCCTTGGTCACTGAAGCTTTCTTT
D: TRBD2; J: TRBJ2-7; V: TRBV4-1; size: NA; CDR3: CASSQVWGLQGTSGSSRYEQYF; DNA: TGCGCCAGCAGCCAAGTTTGGGGGCTGCAAGGGACTAGCGGGAGTTCACGCTACGAGCAGTACTTC
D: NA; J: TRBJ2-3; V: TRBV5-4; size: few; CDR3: CASSSLAPGSGTDTQYF; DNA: TGTGCCAGCAGCTCGTTGGCGCCTGGAAGTGGCACAGATACGCAGTATTTT
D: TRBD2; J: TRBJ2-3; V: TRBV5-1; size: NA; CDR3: CASSLAAPSTDTQYF; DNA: TGCGCCAGCAGCCTAGCGGCGCCTAGCACAGATACGCAGTATTTT
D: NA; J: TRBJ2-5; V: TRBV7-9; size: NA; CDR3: CASSLVDGQETQYF; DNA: TGTGCCAGCAGCTTAGTGGACGGTCAAGAGACCCAGTACTTC
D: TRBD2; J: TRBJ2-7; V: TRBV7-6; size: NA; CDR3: CASSLGSGVGSYEQYF; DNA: TGTGCCAGCAGCTTAGGTAGCGGGGTGGGCTCCTACGAGCAGTACTTC
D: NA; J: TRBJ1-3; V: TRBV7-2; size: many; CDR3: CASRSGSGGNTIYF; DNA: TGTGCCAGCAGGTCAGGGTCTGGAGGAAACACCATATATTTT
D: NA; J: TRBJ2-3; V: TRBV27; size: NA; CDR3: CASSYKNSGPDTQYF; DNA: TGTGCCAGCAGCTACAAAAACTCGGGTCCAGATACGCAGTATTTT
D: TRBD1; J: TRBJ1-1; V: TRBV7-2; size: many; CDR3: CASSPQGATAFF; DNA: TGTGCCAGCAGCCCCCAGGGGGCAACGGCTTTCTTT
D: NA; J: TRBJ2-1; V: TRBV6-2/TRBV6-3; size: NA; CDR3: CASRTSRGGYNEQFF; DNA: TGTGCCAGCAGGACTAGCAGGGGAGGCTACAATGAGCAGTTCTTC
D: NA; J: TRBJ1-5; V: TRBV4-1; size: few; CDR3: CASSQLGRAYSNQPQHF; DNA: TGCGCCAGCAGCCAGCTGGGAAGGGCCTATAGCAATCAGCCCCAGCATTTT
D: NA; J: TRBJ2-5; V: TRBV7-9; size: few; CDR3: CASSARGVAQETQYF; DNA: TGTGCCAGCAGTGCAAGGGGGGTGGCCCAAGAGACCCAGTACTTC
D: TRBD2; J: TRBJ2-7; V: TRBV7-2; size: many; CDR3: CASSLGSGGGYEQYF; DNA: TGTGCCAGCAGCTTAGGTAGCGGGGGGGGCTACGAGCAGTACTTC
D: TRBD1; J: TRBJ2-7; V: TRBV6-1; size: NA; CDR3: CASTDGTGVTYEQYF; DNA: TGTGCCAGCACTGATGGGACAGGGGTTACCTACGAGCAGTACTTC
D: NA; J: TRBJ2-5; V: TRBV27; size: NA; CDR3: CASGFETQYF; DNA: TGTGCCAGCGGGTTCGAGACCCAGTACTTC
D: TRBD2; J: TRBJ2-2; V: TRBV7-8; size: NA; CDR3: CASSRPLAGGTGELFF; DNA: TGTGCCAGCAGCCGCCCACTAGCGGGGGGCACCGGGGAGCTGTTTTTT
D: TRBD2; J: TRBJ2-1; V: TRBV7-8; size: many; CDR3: CASSPLAGGPSPYYNEQFF; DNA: TGTGCCAGCAGCCCCTTAGCGGGAGGGCCCTCCCCTTACTACAATGAGCAGTTCTTC
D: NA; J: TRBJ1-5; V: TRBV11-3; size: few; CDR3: CASSSKGINHSNQPQHF; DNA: TGTGCCAGCAGCTCCAAAGGGATAAACCATAGCAATCAGCCCCAGCATTTT